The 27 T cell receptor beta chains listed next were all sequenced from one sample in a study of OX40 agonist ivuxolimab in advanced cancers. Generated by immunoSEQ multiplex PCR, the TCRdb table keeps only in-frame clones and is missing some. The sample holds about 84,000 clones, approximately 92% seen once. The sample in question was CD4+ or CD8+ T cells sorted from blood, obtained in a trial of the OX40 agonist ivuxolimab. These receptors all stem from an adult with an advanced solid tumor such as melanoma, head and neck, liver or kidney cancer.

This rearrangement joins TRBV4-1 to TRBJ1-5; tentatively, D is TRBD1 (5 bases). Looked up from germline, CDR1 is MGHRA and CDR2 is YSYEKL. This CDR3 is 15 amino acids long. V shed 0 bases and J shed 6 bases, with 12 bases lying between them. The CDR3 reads CASSQDQGVRQPQHF. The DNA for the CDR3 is TGCGCCAGCAGCCAAGATCAGGGTGTGCGTCAGCCCCAGCATTTT.

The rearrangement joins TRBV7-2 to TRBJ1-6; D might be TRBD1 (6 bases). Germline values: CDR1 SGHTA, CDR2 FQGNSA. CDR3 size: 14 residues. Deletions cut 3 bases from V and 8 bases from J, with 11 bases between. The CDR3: CASSFTNRDSPLHF. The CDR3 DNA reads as TGTGCCAGCAGCTTCACGAACAGGGATTCACCCCTCCACTTT.

CDR3 residues: CASSGGLVVETQYF. DNA for the CDR3: TGCGCCAGCAGCGGAGGACTAGTCGTAGAGACCCAGTACTTC. The chain carries TRBV5-1 and TRBJ2-5; 7 bases align to TRBD2. This CDR3 has 14 residues. CDR1 is SGHRS and CDR2 is YFSETQ in the germline V gene. Trimming took 4 bases from V and 4 from J; bases not matched to a gene: 7.

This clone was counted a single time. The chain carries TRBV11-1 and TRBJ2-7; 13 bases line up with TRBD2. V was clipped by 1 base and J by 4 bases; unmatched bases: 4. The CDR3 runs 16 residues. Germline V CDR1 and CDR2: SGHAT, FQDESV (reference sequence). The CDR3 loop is CASSLDGLAGVYEQYF. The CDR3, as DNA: TGTGCCAGCAGCTTAGACGGACTAGCGGGAGTATACGAGCAGTACTTC.

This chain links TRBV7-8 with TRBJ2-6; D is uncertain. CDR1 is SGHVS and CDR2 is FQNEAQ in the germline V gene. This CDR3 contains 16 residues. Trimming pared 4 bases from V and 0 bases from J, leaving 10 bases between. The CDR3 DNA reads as TGTGCCAGCAGCTACGGACGGCTCTCTGGGGCCAACGTCCTGACTTTC. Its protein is CASSYGRLSGANVLTF.

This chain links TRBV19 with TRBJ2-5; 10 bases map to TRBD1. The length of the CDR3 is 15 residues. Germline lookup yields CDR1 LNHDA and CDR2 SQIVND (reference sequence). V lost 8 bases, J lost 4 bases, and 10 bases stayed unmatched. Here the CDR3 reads CASAPGTGVRETQYF. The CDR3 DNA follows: TGTGCCAGTGCACCCGGGACAGGGGTCAGAGAGACCCAGTACTTC.

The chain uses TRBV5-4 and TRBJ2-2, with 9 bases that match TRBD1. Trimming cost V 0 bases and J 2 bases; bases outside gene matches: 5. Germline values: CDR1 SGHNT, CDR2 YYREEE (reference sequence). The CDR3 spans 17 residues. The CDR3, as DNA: TGTGCCAGCAGCTTGGGGCGGGACAGGGCCAACACCGGGGAGCTGTTTTTT. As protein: CASSLGRDRANTGELFF.

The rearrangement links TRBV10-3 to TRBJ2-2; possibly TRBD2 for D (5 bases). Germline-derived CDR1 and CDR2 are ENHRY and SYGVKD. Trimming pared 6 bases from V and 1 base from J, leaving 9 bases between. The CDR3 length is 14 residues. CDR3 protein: CAIRGSGNTGELFF. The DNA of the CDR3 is TGTGCCATCAGGGGGAGCGGGAACACCGGGGAGCTGTTTTTT.

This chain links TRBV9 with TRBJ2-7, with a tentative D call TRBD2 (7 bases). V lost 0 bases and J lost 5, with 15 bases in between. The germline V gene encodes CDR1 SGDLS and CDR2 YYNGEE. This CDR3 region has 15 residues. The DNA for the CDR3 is TGTGCCAGCAGCGTAGTAGGGGGGGAGAAGGACGAGCAGTACTTC. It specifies CASSVVGGEKDEQYF.

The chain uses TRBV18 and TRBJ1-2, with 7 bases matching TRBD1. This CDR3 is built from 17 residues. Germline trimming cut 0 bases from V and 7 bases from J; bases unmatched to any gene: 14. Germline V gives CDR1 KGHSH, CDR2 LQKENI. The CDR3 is CASSPPLVQGGRSGYTF. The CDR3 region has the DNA TGTGCCAGCTCACCACCGTTGGTCCAGGGGGGGCGGAGTGGCTACACCTTC.

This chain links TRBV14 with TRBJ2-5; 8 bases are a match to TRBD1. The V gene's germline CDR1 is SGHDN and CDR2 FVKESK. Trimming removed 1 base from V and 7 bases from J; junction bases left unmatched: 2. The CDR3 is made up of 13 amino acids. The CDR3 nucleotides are TGTGCCAGCAGCCAAGCAGGGGGCGCGACCCAGTACTTC. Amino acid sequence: CASSQAGGATQYF.

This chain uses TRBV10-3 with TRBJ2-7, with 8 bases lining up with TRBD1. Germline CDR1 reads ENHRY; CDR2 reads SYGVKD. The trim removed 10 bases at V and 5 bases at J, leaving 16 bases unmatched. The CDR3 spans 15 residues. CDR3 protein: CATSSRQGPPDEQYF. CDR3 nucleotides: TGTGCCACATCCAGTCGACAGGGGCCTCCCGACGAGCAGTACTTC.

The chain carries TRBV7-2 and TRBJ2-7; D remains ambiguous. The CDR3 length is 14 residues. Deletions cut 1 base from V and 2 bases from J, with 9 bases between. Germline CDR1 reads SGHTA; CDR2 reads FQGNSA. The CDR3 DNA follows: TGTGCCAGCAGCTTAGGAACAGCAACCTACGAGCAGTACTTC. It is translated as CASSLGTATYEQYF.

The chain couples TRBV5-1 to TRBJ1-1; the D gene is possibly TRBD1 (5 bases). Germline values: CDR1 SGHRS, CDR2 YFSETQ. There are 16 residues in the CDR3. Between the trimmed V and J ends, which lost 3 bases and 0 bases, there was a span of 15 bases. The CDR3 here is CASSSQGGTLNTEAFF. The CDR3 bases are TGCGCCAGCAGCTCGCAGGGTGGGACGTTGAACACTGAAGCTTTCTTT.

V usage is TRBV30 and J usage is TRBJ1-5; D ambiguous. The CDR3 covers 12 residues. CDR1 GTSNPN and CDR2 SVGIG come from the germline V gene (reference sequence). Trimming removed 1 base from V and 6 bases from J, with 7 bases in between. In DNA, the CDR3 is TGTGCCTGGAGTGGACGGGGTCAGCCCCAGCATTTT. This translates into CAWSGRGQPQHF. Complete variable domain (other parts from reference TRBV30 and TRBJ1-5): SQTIHQWPATLVQPVGSPLSLECTVEGTSNPNLYWYRQAAGRGLQLLFYSVGIGQISSEVPQNLSASRPQDRQFILSSKKLLLSDSGFYLCAWSGRGQPQHFGDGTRLSIL.

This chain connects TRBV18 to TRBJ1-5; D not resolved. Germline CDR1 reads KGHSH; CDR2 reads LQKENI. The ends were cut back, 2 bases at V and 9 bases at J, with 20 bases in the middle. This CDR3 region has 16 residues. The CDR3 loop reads CASSPTRGSVMVPQHF. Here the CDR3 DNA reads TGTGCCAGCTCACCAACTCGGGGATCGGTGATGGTGCCCCAGCATTTT.

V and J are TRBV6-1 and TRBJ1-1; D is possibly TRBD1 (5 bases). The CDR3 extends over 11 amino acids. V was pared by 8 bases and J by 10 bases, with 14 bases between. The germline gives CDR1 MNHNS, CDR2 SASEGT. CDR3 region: CASLIQVRAFF. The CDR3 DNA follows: TGTGCCAGCCTTATACAGGTCAGAGCTTTCTTT.

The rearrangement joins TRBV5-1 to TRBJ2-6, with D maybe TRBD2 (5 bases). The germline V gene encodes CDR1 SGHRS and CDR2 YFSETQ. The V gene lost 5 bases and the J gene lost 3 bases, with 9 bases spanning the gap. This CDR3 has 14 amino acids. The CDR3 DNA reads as TGCGCCAGCAGTTGGGAGAATGGGGCCAACGTCCTGACTTTC. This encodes CASSWENGANVLTF. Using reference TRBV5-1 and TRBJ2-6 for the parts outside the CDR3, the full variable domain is KAGVTQTPRYLIKTRGQQVTLSCSPISGHRSVSWYQQTPGQGLQFLFEYFSETQRNKGNFPGRFSGRQFSNSRSEMNVSTLELGDSALYLCASSWENGANVLTFGAGSRLTVL.

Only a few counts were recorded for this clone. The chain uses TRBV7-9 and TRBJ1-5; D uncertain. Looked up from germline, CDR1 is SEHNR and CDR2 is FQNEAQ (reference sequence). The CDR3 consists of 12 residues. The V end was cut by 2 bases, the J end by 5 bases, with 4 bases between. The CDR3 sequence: CASSLPHQPQHF. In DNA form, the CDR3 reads TGTGCCAGCAGCTTACCCCATCAGCCCCAGCATTTT.

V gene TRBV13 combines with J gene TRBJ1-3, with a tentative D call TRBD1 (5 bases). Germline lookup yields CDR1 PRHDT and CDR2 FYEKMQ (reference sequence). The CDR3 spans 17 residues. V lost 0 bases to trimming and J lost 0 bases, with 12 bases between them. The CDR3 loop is CASSLGAGSFSGNTIYF. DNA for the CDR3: TGTGCCAGCAGCTTAGGGGCAGGGTCCTTCTCTGGAAACACCATATATTTT.

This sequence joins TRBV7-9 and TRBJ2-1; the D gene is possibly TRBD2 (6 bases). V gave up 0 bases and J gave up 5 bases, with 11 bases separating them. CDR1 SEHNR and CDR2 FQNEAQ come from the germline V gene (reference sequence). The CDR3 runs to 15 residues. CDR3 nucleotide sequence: TGTGCCAGCAGCTTAGCCCTAGCGAGAAACAATGAGCAGTTCTTC. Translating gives CASSLALARNNEQFF.

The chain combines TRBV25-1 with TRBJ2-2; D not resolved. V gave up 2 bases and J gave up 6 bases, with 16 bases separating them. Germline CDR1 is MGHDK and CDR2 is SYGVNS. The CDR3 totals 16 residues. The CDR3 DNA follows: TGTGCCAGCAGTGAACAGCTCCGAGGCCTTCCCGGGGAGCTGTTTTTT. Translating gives CASSEQLRGLPGELFF. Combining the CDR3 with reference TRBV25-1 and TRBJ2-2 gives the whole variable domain EADIYQTPRYLVIGTGKKITLECSQTMGHDKMYWYQQDPGMELHLIHYSYGVNSTEKGDLSSESTVSRIRTEHFPLTLESARPSHTSQYLCASSEQLRGLPGELFFGEGSRLTVL.

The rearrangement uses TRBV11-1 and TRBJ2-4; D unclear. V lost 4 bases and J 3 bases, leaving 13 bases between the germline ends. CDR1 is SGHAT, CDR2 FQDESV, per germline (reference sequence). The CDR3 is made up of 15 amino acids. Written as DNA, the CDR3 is TGTGCCAGCAGCTCCCCCTCATTGGGCAAAAACATTCAGTACTTC. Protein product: CASSSPSLGKNIQYF.

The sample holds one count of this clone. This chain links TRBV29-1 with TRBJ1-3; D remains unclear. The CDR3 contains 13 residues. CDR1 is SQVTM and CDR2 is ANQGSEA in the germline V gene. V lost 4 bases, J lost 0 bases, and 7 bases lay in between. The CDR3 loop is CSVVRSSGNTIYF. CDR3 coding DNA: TGCAGCGTTGTGCGCAGCTCTGGAAACACCATATATTTT. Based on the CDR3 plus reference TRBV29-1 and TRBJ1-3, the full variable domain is SAVISQKPSRDICQRGTSLTIQCQVDSQVTMMFWYRQQPGQSLTLIATANQGSEATYESGFVIDKFPISRPNLTFSTLTVSNMSPEDSSIYLCSVVRSSGNTIYFGEGSWLTVV.

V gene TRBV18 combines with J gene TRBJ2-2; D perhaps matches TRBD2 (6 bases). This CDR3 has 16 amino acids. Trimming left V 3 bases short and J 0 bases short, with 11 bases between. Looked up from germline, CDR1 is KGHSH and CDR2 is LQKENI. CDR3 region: CASSPGGSTNTGELFF. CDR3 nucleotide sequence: TGTGCCAGCTCACCGGGGGGATCCACGAACACCGGGGAGCTGTTTTTT. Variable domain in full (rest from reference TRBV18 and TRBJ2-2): NAGVMQNPRHLVRRRGQEARLRCSPMKGHSHVYWYRQLPEEGLKFMVYLQKENIIDESGMPKERFSAEFPKEGPSILRIQQVVRGDSAAYFCASSPGGSTNTGELFFGEGSRLTVL.

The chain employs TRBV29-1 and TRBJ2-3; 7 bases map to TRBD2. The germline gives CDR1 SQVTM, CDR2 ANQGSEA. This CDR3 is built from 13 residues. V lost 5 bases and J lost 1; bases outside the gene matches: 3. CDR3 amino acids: CSVPAGGTDTQYF. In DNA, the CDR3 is TGCAGCGTTCCCGCGGGGGGCACAGATACGCAGTATTTT.

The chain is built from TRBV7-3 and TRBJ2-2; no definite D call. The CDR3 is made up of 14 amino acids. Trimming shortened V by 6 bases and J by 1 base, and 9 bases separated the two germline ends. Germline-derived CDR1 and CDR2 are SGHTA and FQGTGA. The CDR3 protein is CASRPGRNTGELFF. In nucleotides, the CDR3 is TGTGCCAGCAGACCCGGACGGAACACCGGGGAGCTGTTTTTT.